A single sample gave rise to the 3 T cell receptor beta chains below, sequenced in a study of blood T cell repertoires in COVID-19 (dated by TCRdb to about 2020). Library preparation used the immunoSEQ multiplex PCR assay. The clones in this table, taken by TCRdb from immuneACCESS, are in-frame only. Not every clone is retained; where verified, under half of the shortfall comes from an unresolved V gene, and the cause of the rest is unknown. The sample data list 100,000 to 150,000 clones, and 85% of these were observed just once. The biggest ten clones account for 27% of the sample. Sequencing was performed on peripheral blood. The receptors shown here come from a woman aged 80 or over with acute or convalescent COVID-19.

The chain joins TRBV28 to TRBJ1-2, with 7 bases aligning to TRBD1. The CDR3 consists of 15 residues. V lost 5 bases to trimming and J lost 4 bases; unmatched junction nucleotides: 10. From germline, CDR1 is MDHEN and CDR2 SYDVKM. CDR3 in amino acids: CASSLQTGTPYGYTF. The DNA for the CDR3 is TGTGCCAGCAGTCTTCAGACAGGGACTCCCTATGGCTACACCTTC.

The chain joins TRBV19 to TRBJ1-2; D gene unclear. V was trimmed by 7 bases and J by 4 bases, leaving 13 bases between them. CDR1 is LNHDA and CDR2 is SQIVND in the germline V gene (reference sequence). The CDR3 covers 13 residues. This CDR3 reads CASTDTSGYGYTF. The CDR3 coding sequence is TGTGCCAGTACCGATACTTCGGGCTATGGCTACACCTTC.

The chain employs TRBV5-5 and TRBJ1-1; D call uncertain. The CDR3 has 17 amino acids. Germline V CDR1 and CDR2: SGHKS, YYEKEE (reference sequence). V was pared by 4 bases and J by 1 base, with 20 bases between. CDR3 region: CASSPRSQISSNTEAFF. The CDR3 nucleotides are TGTGCCAGCAGCCCCCGGAGCCAGATATCATCGAACACTGAAGCTTTCTTT.